Shown below are 17 T cell receptor beta chains from a single sample sequenced in a study of response to subunit inactivated influenza vaccine. From the RT-PCR reads, TCRdb called clonotypes with MiXCR, one entry per CDR3 protein. The sample contains 530,000 or so distinct CDR3 sequences, about an eighth of which appear only once. Specimen: PBMCs from blood, collected on the day of vaccination. The source is a man aged 45-65 years who received an inactivated influenza vaccine.

There are many counts of this clonotype. This rearrangement joins TRBV10-3 to TRBJ2-5, with TRBD1 identical over 7 bases. Germline V gene sequence: CDR1 ENHRY, CDR2 SYGVKD. The CDR3 length is 15 residues. With 0 bases clipped from V and 1 base from J, the junction kept 2 bases outside the gene matches. CDR3 protein: CAISESGQLQETQYF. Here the CDR3 DNA reads TGTGCCATCAGTGAGTCGGGACAGCTCCAAGAGACCCAGTACTTC.

This clonotype was detected only a few times. This chain uses TRBV5-1 with TRBJ1-2, with 7 bases fitting TRBD1. Per germline, CDR1 SGHRS and CDR2 YFSETQ. V shed 4 bases and J 6 bases; nucleotides not matched to a gene: 3. CDR3 size: 12 residues. CDR3: CASSEGANGYTF. CDR3 DNA sequence: TGCGCCAGCAGCGAGGGGGCGAATGGCTACACCTTC.

This clonotype was seen a few times. The V and J genes are TRBV11-2 and TRBJ1-4, with D possibly matching TRBD1 (5 bases). V was clipped by 2 bases and J by 11 bases, with 15 bases between them. Germline assignment: CDR1 SGHAT and CDR2 FQNNGV. There are 14 residues in the CDR3. The DNA for the CDR3 is TGTGCCAGCAGCTTATCATGGGGCCCCGGGAAACTGTTTTTT. Encoded protein: CASSLSWGPGKLFF. Full variable domain (missing parts from reference TRBV11-2 and TRBJ1-4): EAGVAQSPRYKIIEKRQSVAFWCNPISGHATLYWYQQILGQGPKLLIQFQNNGVVDDSQLPKDRFSAERLKGVDSTLKIQPAKLEDSAVYLCASSLSWGPGKLFFGSGTQLSVL.

Ten or more counts support this clonotype. The J gene is TRBJ2-1, the V gene TRBV20-1, with 11 bases that match TRBD2. Germline CDR1 DFQATT, CDR2 SNEGSKA (reference sequence). The CDR3 is made up of 13 amino acids. With V trimmed by 6 bases and J by 10 bases, 8 bases remained unmatched. The CDR3 coding sequence is TGCAGTGCAGCGGGACTAGCGGTAACGGAGCAGTTCTTC. Its protein is CSAAGLAVTEQFF.

This clonotype has just a few counts. The chain joins TRBV30 to TRBJ2-5; tentative D call: TRBD2 (5 bases). CDR3 length: 13 residues. CDR1 and CDR2 from the germline V gene are GTSNPN and SVGIG (reference sequence). The V end lost 3 bases, the J end lost 5 bases, and 13 bases lay between the germline ends. The CDR3 DNA sequence: TGTGCCTGGAGCCACGTCGGGGTTGAGACCCAGTACTTC. This gives the protein CAWSHVGVETQYF.

This clonotype was found a few times. The J gene is TRBJ2-3, the V gene TRBV5-1; 10 bases are a match to TRBD2. CDR3 length equals 15 residues. With V trimmed by 0 bases and J by 15 bases, 13 bases remained unmatched. Germline CDR1 SGHRS, CDR2 YFSETQ. The CDR3 coding sequence is TGCGCCAGCAGCTTGGATATAGCGGGGGGACTTGCTAGTTATTTT. Its translation: CASSLDIAGGLASYF. The full variable domain, rest sourced from reference TRBV5-1 and TRBJ2-3, is KAGVTQTPRYLIKTRGQQVTLSCSPISGHRSVSWYQQTPGQGLQFLFEYFSETQRNKGNFPGRFSGRQFSNSRSEMNVSTLELGDSALYLCASSLDIAGGLASYFGPGTRLTVL.

This clonotype was counted between two and nine times. The chain recombines TRBV29-1 with TRBJ1-1; no definite D call. The ends were cut back, 3 bases at V and 5 bases at J, with 10 bases in the middle. Germline V gives CDR1 SQVTM, CDR2 ANQGSEA. This CDR3 contains 12 residues. Here the CDR3 reads CSVEDGRTEAFF. CDR3 DNA sequence: TGCAGCGTTGAGGATGGTCGGACTGAAGCTTTCTTT.

This clonotype appeared many times. The chain has TRBV5-1 and TRBJ2-2, with D uncertain. V was cut by 9 bases and J by 1 base, with 13 bases left in between. The CDR3 loop spans 14 amino acids. CDR1 and CDR2 (germline): SGHRS, YFSETQ. CDR3 protein: CATRISGNTGELFF. CDR3 in DNA: TGCGCCACCCGTATATCCGGGAACACCGGGGAGCTGTTTTTT.

The rearrangement joins TRBV12-3 or TRBV12-4 to TRBJ1-1; tentative D call: TRBD1 (5 bases). Deletions cut 4 bases from V and 3 bases from J, with 9 bases between. This CDR3 is 13 amino acids long. Here the CDR3 reads CASSSGGDTEAFF. CDR3 sequence (DNA): TGTGCCAGCAGTTCCGGGGGGGACACTGAAGCTTTCTTT.

This rearrangement joins TRBV29-1 to TRBJ2-1, with no clear D. Germline values: CDR1 SQVTM, CDR2 ANQGSEA. The V and J ends lost 3 bases and 0 bases respectively, with 12 bases between them. The CDR3 length is 15 residues. This CDR3 reads CSVDTGWSSYNEQFF. The CDR3 nucleotides read TGCAGCGTTGATACCGGGTGGAGCTCCTACAATGAGCAGTTCTTC.

There are many counts of this clonotype. The V gene is TRBV29-1, the J gene TRBJ1-1, with D maybe TRBD1 (6 bases). CDR1 and CDR2 (germline): SQVTM, ANQGSEA. Trimming stripped 0 bases from V and 4 bases from J, with 12 bases between. This CDR3 is 14 amino acids long. CDR3 sequence: CSVEDPGAFTEAFF. CDR3 DNA sequence: TGCAGCGTTGAAGATCCGGGGGCGTTCACTGAAGCTTTCTTT.

V gene TRBV28 combines with J gene TRBJ2-5, with TRBD2 matching over 7 bases. The V gene end was trimmed by 6 bases and the J gene end by 1 base; junction bases not matched to a gene: 14. Germline CDR1 is MDHEN and CDR2 is SYDVKM. The CDR3 has 17 amino acids. The CDR3: CASRDLAARGLQETQYF. CDR3 coding DNA: TGTGCCAGCAGGGACCTAGCGGCCCGAGGGCTCCAAGAGACCCAGTACTTC.

There are a few counts of this clonotype. J is TRBJ1-1 and V is TRBV2; a weak D match, TRBD1 (6 bases). Trimming cost V 5 bases and J 4 bases, with 14 bases left between them. Germline V gene sequence: CDR1 SNHLY, CDR2 FYNNEI. The CDR3 has 14 residues. The CDR3 nucleotides are TGTGCCAGCAGTCACAGGGTACTAGGCACTGAAGCTTTCTTT. It is translated as CASSHRVLGTEAFF.

There are many counts of this clonotype. CDR3 amino acids: CASSLGGLAGGLETQYF. CDR3 bases: TGTGCCAGCAGTTTAGGGGGACTAGCGGGGGGCCTAGAGACCCAGTACTTC. The rearrangement joins TRBV12-3 or TRBV12-4 to TRBJ2-5; TRBD2 matches at 15 bases. The CDR3 runs 17 residues. V was pared by 1 base and J by 4 bases, with 4 bases of the junction left unmatched.

The chain is built from TRBV7-2 and TRBJ2-5; D might be TRBD1 (5 bases). Per the germline V gene, CDR1 is SGHTA and CDR2 is FQGNSA. The CDR3 runs 15 residues. V was clipped by 5 bases and J by 5 bases, with 18 bases between them. CDR3 nucleotide sequence: TGTGCCAGCAGCCGAGCGCAGGGAAGCTGGGAGACCCAGTACTTC. It yields the protein CASSRAQGSWETQYF. Full variable domain (rest looked up from reference TRBV7-2 and TRBJ2-5): GAGVSQSPSNKVTEKGKDVELRCDPISGHTALYWYRQSLGQGLEFLIYFQGNSAPDKSGLPSDRFSAERTGGSVSTLTIQRTQQEDSAVYLCASSRAQGSWETQYFGPGTRLLVL.

Only a few counts were recorded for this clonotype. The rearrangement links TRBV18 to TRBJ1-2; D possibly corresponds to TRBD1 (6 bases). In germline, CDR1 is KGHSH, CDR2 LQKENI. The CDR3 contains 16 residues. V shed 2 bases and J shed 0 bases, with 13 bases lying between them. This chain's CDR3 is CASSPSGTNSNYGYTF. CDR3 DNA sequence: TGTGCCAGCTCACCATCAGGGACAAATTCTAACTATGGCTACACCTTC.

The J gene is TRBJ2-2, the V gene TRBV12-3 or TRBV12-4; 7 nucleotides line up with TRBD1. The CDR3 totals 15 residues. V dropped 5 bases and J dropped 4; count of bases not matched to a gene: 7. The CDR3 DNA sequence: TGTGCCAGCAGTCCGGGACAGAGTTTCACCGGGGAGCTGTTTTTT. Translated, it gives CASSPGQSFTGELFF.